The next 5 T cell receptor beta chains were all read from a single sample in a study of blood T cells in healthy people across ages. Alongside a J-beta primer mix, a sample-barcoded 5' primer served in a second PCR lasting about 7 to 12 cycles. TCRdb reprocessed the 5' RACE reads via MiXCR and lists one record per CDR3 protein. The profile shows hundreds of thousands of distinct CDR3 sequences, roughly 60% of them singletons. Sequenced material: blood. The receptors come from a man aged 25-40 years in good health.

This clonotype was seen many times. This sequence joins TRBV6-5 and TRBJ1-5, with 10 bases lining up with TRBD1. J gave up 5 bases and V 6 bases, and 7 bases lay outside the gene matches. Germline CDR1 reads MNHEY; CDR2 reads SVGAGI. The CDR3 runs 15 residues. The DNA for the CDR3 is TGTGCCAGCAGGGAGACAGGGGGCGTGGATCAGCCCCAGCATTTT. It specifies CASRETGGVDQPQHF.

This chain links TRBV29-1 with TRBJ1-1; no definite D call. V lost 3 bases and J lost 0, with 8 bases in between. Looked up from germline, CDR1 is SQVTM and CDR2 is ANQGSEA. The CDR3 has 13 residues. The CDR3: CSVDDTLNTEAFF. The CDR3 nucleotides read TGCAGCGTTGACGACACGTTGAACACTGAAGCTTTCTTT.

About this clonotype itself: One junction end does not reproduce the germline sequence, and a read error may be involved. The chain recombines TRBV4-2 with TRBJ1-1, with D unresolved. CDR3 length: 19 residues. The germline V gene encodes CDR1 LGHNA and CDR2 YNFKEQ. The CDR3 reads CASSQVSGRTTRMNTGAFF. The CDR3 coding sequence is TGTGCCAGCAGCCAAGTCTCGGGCCGCACAACGCGTATGAACACTGGAGCTTTCTTT.

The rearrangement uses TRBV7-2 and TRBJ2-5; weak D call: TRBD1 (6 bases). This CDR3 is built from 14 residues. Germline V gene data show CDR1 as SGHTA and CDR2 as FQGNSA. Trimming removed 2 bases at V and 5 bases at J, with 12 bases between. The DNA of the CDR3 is TGTGCCAGCAGCTTATCCAGGGGTAGGGAGACCCAGTACTTC. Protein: CASSLSRGRETQYF.

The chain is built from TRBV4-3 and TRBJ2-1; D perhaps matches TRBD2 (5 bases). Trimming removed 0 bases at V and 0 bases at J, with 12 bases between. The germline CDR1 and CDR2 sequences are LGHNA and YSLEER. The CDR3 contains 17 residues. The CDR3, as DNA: TGCGCCAGCAGCCAAGAAGAGCGGAGAAGCTCCTACAATGAGCAGTTCTTC. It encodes CASSQEERRSSYNEQFF.